The 2 T cell receptor beta chains below were found in one sample sequenced in a study of T cell repertoires in cytomegalovirus infection. TCRdb analysed the reads with MiXCR anew, one entry per CDR3 protein. The sample contains roughly 280,000 distinct CDR3 sequences, approximately 9.1% of which appear only once. Source material: PBMCs. These receptors originate from a human donor in good health (CMV status not recorded). Some clones in this sample may be carry-over from other donors' samples.

This clonotype has ten or more counts. The V gene is TRBV19, the J gene TRBJ2-7; D ambiguous. This CDR3 contains 13 residues. CDR1 is LNHDA, CDR2 SQIVND, per germline (reference sequence). Trimming shortened V by 1 base and J by 7 bases, and 11 bases separated the two germline ends. The CDR3 loop reads CASSIGTSREQYF. CDR3 nucleotide sequence: TGTGCCAGTAGTATAGGGACGTCGAGGGAGCAGTACTTC.

This clonotype came up a few times. V is TRBV20-1 and J is TRBJ2-5; a possible D gene is TRBD2 (7 bases). Germline values: CDR1 DFQATT, CDR2 SNEGSKA (reference sequence). V lost 6 bases to trimming and J lost 5 bases, with 22 bases between them. This CDR3 spans 15 amino acids. The CDR3 region has the DNA TGCAGTGCCAGGTGGGGGGGGCCCGGACCTGAGACCCAGTACTTC. This codes for CSARWGGPGPETQYF.